One sample yielded the 32 T cell receptor beta chains listed below, sequenced in a study of beta chain features in type 1 diabetes. TCRB transcripts that were expressed got sequenced, as all of the isolated RNA had been reverse transcribed. Clones were sequenced by immunoSEQ multiplex PCR, and TCRdb holds only the in-frame ones, with some missing. The table includes about 360,000 clones, over 9.5% detected once. Sequences were obtained from naive CD4+ T cells from blood. The receptors stem from a man between 18 and 35 years old in good health.

This clone has ten or more counts. The chain uses TRBV4-3 and TRBJ1-6; a possible D gene is TRBD1 (5 bases). Germline V lookup: CDR1 LGHNA, CDR2 YSLEER. Trimming stripped 0 bases from V and 9 bases from J, with 18 bases between. This CDR3 is built from 17 residues. CDR3 in DNA: TGCGCCAGCAGCCAAGAAGCGGGCAGGGCTCAGGGTTCACCCCTCCACTTT. Encoded protein: CASSQEAGRAQGSPLHF.

A single count supports this clone. The gene calls are TRBV9 and TRBJ2-2; D is undetermined. Germline V lookup: CDR1 SGDLS, CDR2 YYNGEE. The CDR3 is made up of 14 amino acids. V was shortened by 0 bases and J by 3 bases, with 6 bases between the two germline ends. The CDR3 here is CASSVVSYTGELFF. The CDR3, as DNA: TGTGCCAGCAGCGTAGTATCGTACACCGGGGAGCTGTTTTTT.

The chain joins TRBV30 to TRBJ1-1, with D tentatively TRBD1 (6 bases). Trimming left V 4 bases short and J 0 bases short, with 15 bases between. CDR1 is GTSNPN, CDR2 SVGIG, per germline (reference sequence). The CDR3 is 15 residues long. In DNA form, the CDR3 reads TGTGCCTGGACTACCGGGGGGGCCTTGAACACTGAAGCTTTCTTT. Translation gives CAWTTGGALNTEAFF.

This clone appeared a few times. This chain uses TRBV5-1 with TRBJ1-2, with D perhaps TRBD1 (5 bases). This CDR3 comprises 12 residues. V lost 0 bases, J lost 6 bases, and 6 bases lay in between. CDR1 is SGHRS, CDR2 YFSETQ, per germline. In DNA form, the CDR3 reads TGCGCCAGCAGCTTGGCGGGGGATGGCTACACCTTC. This encodes CASSLAGDGYTF. Full variable domain (remainder filled in from reference TRBV5-1 and TRBJ1-2): KAGVTQTPRYLIKTRGQQVTLSCSPISGHRSVSWYQQTPGQGLQFLFEYFSETQRNKGNFPGRFSGRQFSNSRSEMNVSTLELGDSALYLCASSLAGDGYTFGSGTRLTVV.

This clone was counted once. The chain couples TRBV27 to TRBJ1-2, with 7 bases lining up with TRBD1. The CDR3 contains 14 residues. Germline CDR1 reads MNHEY; CDR2 reads SMNVEV (reference sequence). The junction had 6 bases not matched to a gene; V was cut back by 6 bases and J by 2 bases. In DNA form, the CDR3 reads TGTGCCAGCAGGCCGACAGGGATCAACTATGGCTACACCTTC. Translated, it gives CASRPTGINYGYTF.

This clone was counted a few times. CDR3 DNA sequence: TGTGCCAGCAGTGGGAGAGAGGACAGGAGCTCCTATAATTCACCCCTCCACTTT. It translates to CASSGREDRSSYNSPLHF. The gene calls are TRBV25-1 and TRBJ1-6; 7 nucleotides agree with TRBD1. The CDR3 length is 18 residues. Germline lookup yields CDR1 MGHDK and CDR2 SYGVNS. V shed 4 bases, J shed 0 bases, and the junction held 9 bases outside the gene matches.

This clone was observed a handful of times. The genes are TRBV27 and TRBJ1-6; 8 bases fit TRBD1. CDR3 length: 14 residues. Germline CDR1 and CDR2: MNHEY and SMNVEV (reference sequence). Unmatched junction bases numbered 7, after V lost 8 bases and J lost 7 bases. CDR3 region: CASGGQGGNSPLHF. The CDR3 coding sequence is TGTGCCAGCGGCGGACAGGGCGGCAATTCACCCCTCCACTTT.

The chain recombines TRBV9 with TRBJ2-2; no firm D call. Germline V lookup: CDR1 SGDLS, CDR2 YYNGEE. CDR3 length equals 14 residues. Deletions cut 6 bases from V and 7 bases from J, with 16 bases between. In nucleotides, the CDR3 is TGTGCCAGCAACCCCCAAAAAGAGTACGGGGAGCTGTTTTTT. Translating gives CASNPQKEYGELFF.

This chain's CDR3 is CASSWGDAYNEQFF. In DNA form, the CDR3 reads TGTGCCAGTAGTTGGGGGGACGCCTACAATGAGCAGTTCTTC. The chain carries TRBV19 and TRBJ2-1, with a tentative D call TRBD2 (6 bases). Per the germline V gene, CDR1 is LNHDA and CDR2 is SQIVND (reference sequence). CDR3 size: 14 residues. Trimming took off 5 bases at V and 2 bases at J, with 10 bases between the two ends. The entire variable domain, with the rest obtained from reference TRBV19 and TRBJ2-1, is as follows: DGGITQSPKYLFRKEGQNVTLSCEQNLNHDAMYWYRQDPGQGLRLIYYSQIVNDFQKGDIAEGYSVSREKKESFPLTVTSAQKNPTAFYLCASSWGDAYNEQFFGPGTRLTVL.

This clone showed up just a few times. This sample includes further DNA sequences coding for the same CDR3. V is TRBV28 and J is TRBJ1-2; unclear D gene. The CDR3 loop spans 11 amino acids. Trimming took 4 bases from V and 4 from J, leaving 4 bases between them. Per the germline V gene, CDR1 is MDHEN and CDR2 is SYDVKM. CDR3 nucleotide sequence: TGTGCCAGCAGTTCCAGCTATGGCTACACCTTC. Translating gives CASSSSYGYTF.

This clone has just a few counts. The DNA for the CDR3 is TGTGCCAGCAGCCAACTGGCGGGGGGTGGAGAGACCCAGTACTTC. Amino acids: CASSQLAGGGETQYF. The chain carries TRBV4-2 and TRBJ2-5, with 8 bases aligning to TRBD2. V lost 2 bases and J lost 4; bases outside the gene matches: 6. Germline-derived CDR1 and CDR2 are LGHNA and YNFKEQ. The CDR3 covers 15 residues.

The J gene is TRBJ2-2, the V gene TRBV6-5; 7 bases are a match to TRBD1. The trim removed 0 bases at V and 3 bases at J, leaving 4 bases unmatched. CDR3 length equals 16 residues. CDR1 is MNHEY and CDR2 is SVGAGI in the germline V gene. For the CDR3, the DNA is TGTGCCAGCAGTTACTCAAACAGGGGCCACACCGGGGAGCTGTTTTTT. Translation: CASSYSNRGHTGELFF.

This clone has a handful of counts. At one of its ends the junction is not consistent with the germline gene, which may arise from a read error. The chain links TRBV7-2 to TRBJ2-7; the D is unclear. This CDR3 contains 12 residues. Per the germline V gene, CDR1 is SGHTA and CDR2 is FQGNSA. CDR3: CASSLVVAQSSF. DNA for the CDR3: TGTGCCAGCAGCTTAGTTGTGGCCCAATCTAGCTTC.

V gene TRBV10-3 combines with J gene TRBJ2-5, with 9 bases aligning to TRBD2. Germline V lookup: CDR1 ENHRY, CDR2 SYGVKD. The CDR3 runs to 15 residues. V was clipped by 3 bases and J by 4 bases; unmatched bases: 6. CDR3 sequence: CAISDQRGVGETQYF. The CDR3 DNA sequence: TGTGCCATCAGTGACCAGCGGGGGGTTGGAGAGACCCAGTACTTC.

The table lists this clone with a few counts. The chain employs TRBV15 and TRBJ2-5, with D perhaps TRBD1 (5 bases). CDR1 and CDR2 (germline): LNHNV, YYDKDF (reference sequence). The length of the CDR3 is 14 residues. V was cut by 4 bases and J by 2 bases, with 11 bases left in between. In nucleotides, the CDR3 is TGTGCCACCAGCAAGGGGTTCCGGCAAGAGACCCAGTACTTC. It is translated as CATSKGFRQETQYF.

V and J are TRBV7-3 and TRBJ2-4, with 7 bases lining up with TRBD2. V lost 5 bases and J lost 0; bases outside the gene matches: 7. Germline lookup yields CDR1 SGHTA and CDR2 FQGTGA. The CDR3 totals 16 residues. The CDR3 loop reads CASSLGGTAAKNIQYF. CDR3 DNA: TGTGCCAGCAGCCTCGGGGGGACTGCAGCCAAAAACATTCAGTACTTC.

There are a few counts of this clone. This sequence joins TRBV11-2 and TRBJ2-1, with D unclear. Germline CDR1 SGHAT, CDR2 FQNNGV. This CDR3 has 14 amino acids. V gave up 5 bases and J gave up 8 bases, with 16 bases separating them. CDR3 sequence reads: CASSPQLRDYEQFF. The CDR3 DNA is TGTGCCAGCAGCCCACAACTCAGAGACTATGAGCAGTTCTTC.

This clone was seen only a few times. The gene calls are TRBV12-5 and TRBJ2-5; D perhaps matches TRBD2 (6 bases). This CDR3 has 13 amino acids. CDR1 and CDR2 from the germline V gene are LGHNT and FRNRAP. Trimming removed 1 base from V and 4 bases from J, with 7 bases in between. CDR3 DNA: TGTGCTAGTGGTTTGGCGGGACTAGAGACCCAGTACTTC. It codes for CASGLAGLETQYF.

This clone was observed a few times. This rearrangement joins TRBV7-2 to TRBJ2-2, with 8 bases identical to TRBD1. Trimming took 8 bases from V and 6 from J; bases not matched to a gene: 11. This CDR3 has 15 amino acids. Germline V gene sequence: CDR1 SGHTA, CDR2 FQGNSA. CDR3 bases: TGTGCCAGCCTAGGACAGGGTTCTCTAGCCGGGGAGCTGTTTTTT. Translating it yields CASLGQGSLAGELFF.

V is TRBV6-1 and J is TRBJ2-5; TRBD1 matches 7 bases. The V gene end was trimmed by 3 bases and the J gene end by 5 bases; junction bases not matched to a gene: 9. The CDR3 consists of 15 residues. Germline V gene sequence: CDR1 MNHNS, CDR2 SASEGT. As DNA, the CDR3 is TGTGCCAGCAGTGAGAACAGGGGTTCCGGGGAGACCCAGTACTTC. This codes for CASSENRGSGETQYF.

J is TRBJ2-5 and V is TRBV11-1; 8 nucleotides agree with TRBD1. Looked up from germline, CDR1 is SGHAT and CDR2 is FQDESV (reference sequence). The CDR3 extends over 15 amino acids. Unmatched junction bases numbered 10, after V lost 5 bases and J lost 5 bases. The CDR3 reads CASSLGQARWETQYF. CDR3 DNA sequence: TGTGCCAGCAGCCTGGGACAGGCCCGGTGGGAGACCCAGTACTTC.

This clone turned up a few times. The CDR3 bases are TGTGCCAGCAGAGTCGGGGAAGACCACGAGCAGTACTTC. It yields the protein CASRVGEDHEQYF. The chain recombines TRBV28 with TRBJ2-7, with D perhaps TRBD2 (5 bases). From germline, CDR1 is MDHEN and CDR2 SYDVKM. V dropped 6 bases and J dropped 5 bases, with 14 bases sitting between them. The CDR3 runs to 13 residues.

This clone occurred a few times. The rearrangement links TRBV30 to TRBJ2-1; no firm D call. The CDR3 runs to 14 residues. V gave up 2 bases and J gave up 2 bases, with 10 bases separating them. The germline V gene encodes CDR1 GTSNPN and CDR2 SVGIG (reference sequence). This chain's CDR3 is CAWSSEPAYNEQFF. DNA of the CDR3: TGTGCCTGGAGTTCAGAACCCGCCTACAATGAGCAGTTCTTC.

The chain couples TRBV7-2 to TRBJ1-5; unclear D gene. Germline CDR1 SGHTA, CDR2 FQGNSA. The CDR3 is 14 residues long. Between the trimmed V and J ends, which lost 2 bases and 2 bases, there was a span of 7 bases. The CDR3 region has the DNA TGTGCCAGCAGCTTATTGGGCGGCAATCAGCCCCAGCATTTT. Its protein is CASSLLGGNQPQHF.

This clone was seen only a few times. The J gene is TRBJ2-7, the V gene TRBV7-9, with D possibly TRBD1 on 5 matching bases. This CDR3 is 12 amino acids long. Germline V gene sequence: CDR1 SEHNR, CDR2 FQNEAQ (reference sequence). V lost 4 bases and J lost 5, with 9 bases in between. The CDR3 here is CASSSEGDEQYF. For the CDR3, the DNA is TGTGCCAGCAGCTCAGAAGGGGACGAGCAGTACTTC.

This clone was recorded a few times. This chain connects TRBV30 to TRBJ1-1, with a possible D match to TRBD1 (5 bases). Trimming pared 3 bases from V and 2 bases from J, leaving 10 bases between. CDR3 size: 13 residues. Germline V lookup: CDR1 GTSNPN, CDR2 SVGIG (reference sequence). CDR3 sequence (DNA): TGTGCCTGGAGCCGGGACTTAAACACTGAAGCTTTCTTT. It codes for CAWSRDLNTEAFF. The full variable domain, in which reference TRBV30 and TRBJ1-1 provide the parts outside the CDR3, is SQTIHQWPATLVQPVGSPLSLECTVEGTSNPNLYWYRQAAGRGLQLLFYSVGIGQISSEVPQNLSASRPQDRQFILSSKKLLLSDSGFYLCAWSRDLNTEAFFGQGTRLTVV.

This rearrangement joins TRBV11-2 to TRBJ2-5; the match to TRBD1 covers 8 bases. V was pared by 3 bases and J by 2 bases, with 5 bases of the junction left unmatched. The CDR3 covers 15 residues. Germline CDR1 reads SGHAT; CDR2 reads FQNNGV. The CDR3 protein is CASSLGQAKQETQYF. The CDR3 nucleotides read TGTGCCAGCAGCTTGGGACAGGCAAAGCAAGAGACCCAGTACTTC.

This clone occurred a few times. The chain employs TRBV20-1 and TRBJ1-2; D gene ambiguous. Germline CDR1 is DFQATT and CDR2 is SNEGSKA (reference sequence). CDR3 length: 11 residues. V lost 2 bases and J 7 bases, leaving 8 bases between the germline ends. CDR3 DNA: TGCAGTGCTAGATTGGAGGCTGGCTACACCTTC. The encoded protein is CSARLEAGYTF.

V usage is TRBV18 and J usage is TRBJ2-7; D possibly corresponds to TRBD1 (6 bases). Trimming shortened V by 3 bases and J by 0 bases, and 12 bases separated the two germline ends. Germline-derived CDR1 and CDR2 are KGHSH and LQKENI. The CDR3 totals 15 residues. The CDR3 sequence is CASSPERGSSYEQYF. CDR3 bases: TGTGCCAGCTCACCGGAGAGGGGGAGCTCCTACGAGCAGTACTTC.

V usage is TRBV30 and J usage is TRBJ1-3, with unresolved D. The CDR3 is 13 residues long. The germline gives CDR1 GTSNPN, CDR2 SVGIG (reference sequence). Trimming took 0 bases from V and 4 from J, leaving 7 bases between them. The CDR3 protein is CAWSVTEGNTIYF. The CDR3 bases are TGTGCCTGGAGTGTAACAGAAGGAAACACCATATATTTT.

The table lists this clone with a few counts. The chain links TRBV5-8 to TRBJ2-3; TRBD1 matches at 7 bases. Germline CDR1 is SGHTS and CDR2 is YDEGEE. V trimming: 4 bases; J trimming: 1 base; junction bases outside the gene matches: 6. This CDR3 is 15 amino acids long. CDR3 nucleotides: TGTGCCAGCAGCCCAGGACAGGTGGGCACAGATACGCAGTATTTT. Amino acid sequence: CASSPGQVGTDTQYF.

The rearrangement links TRBV29-1 to TRBJ1-1; 7 nucleotides match TRBD1. Trimming took 8 bases from V and 3 from J; bases not matched to a gene: 6. The CDR3 has 12 residues. Germline V gene lookup returns CDR1 SQVTM and CDR2 ANQGSEA. DNA for the CDR3: TGCAGCCTAGGGGGCCCGGACACTGAAGCTTTCTTT. Its protein product is CSLGGPDTEAFF.